A single sample is the source of the 5 T cell receptor beta chains below, sequenced in a study of beta chain features in type 1 diabetes. The entirety of the isolated RNA underwent reverse transcription, so expressed TCRB transcripts were sequenced. The data were produced by immunoSEQ multiplex PCR, yet TCRdb's version contains in-frame clones alone and is incomplete. The sample holds about 350,000 clones, around 20% seen once. Material for sequencing was naive CD4+ T cells from blood. The receptor set was obtained from a woman aged 18-29 years in good health.

V gene TRBV7-6 combines with J gene TRBJ1-1; 8 nucleotides agree with TRBD1. V lost 5 bases, J lost 1 base, and 9 bases stayed unmatched. This CDR3 region has 16 residues. Looked up from germline, CDR1 is SGHVS and CDR2 is FNYEAQ. DNA of the CDR3: TGTGCCAGCAGCCAGGACAGGGTAGGGGGGAACACTGAAGCTTTCTTT. It translates to CASSQDRVGGNTEAFF.

V gene TRBV18 combines with J gene TRBJ1-5, with D hard to call. This CDR3 has 13 residues. The V gene's germline CDR1 is KGHSH and CDR2 LQKENI. Deletions cut 6 bases from V and 4 bases from J, with 10 bases between. CDR3 amino acids: CASSDGENQPQHF. The CDR3 bases are TGTGCCAGCTCCGACGGGGAAAATCAGCCCCAGCATTTT. Supplemented by reference TRBV18 and TRBJ1-5, the full variable domain reads NAGVMQNPRHLVRRRGQEARLRCSPMKGHSHVYWYRQLPEEGLKFMVYLQKENIIDESGMPKERFSAEFPKEGPSILRIQQVVRGDSAAYFCASSDGENQPQHFGDGTRLSIL.

Only a few counts were recorded for this clone. This sequence joins TRBV11-3 and TRBJ2-1; maybe TRBD2 (5 bases). CDR1 and CDR2 (germline): SGHNT, YENEEA. The CDR3 is 14 amino acids. V lost 2 bases, J lost 6 bases, and 11 bases lay in between. The CDR3, as DNA: TGTGCCAGCAGCTTATGGGCTAGCTCCAATGAGCAGTTCTTC. It encodes CASSLWASSNEQFF.

The chain has TRBV5-4 and TRBJ1-2, with no clear D. Trimming shortened V by 6 bases and J by 5 bases, and 8 bases separated the two germline ends. The CDR3 is 11 amino acids. Germline CDR1 and CDR2: SGHNT and YYREEE (reference sequence). The CDR3 protein is CASNGEYGYTF. CDR3 DNA: TGTGCCAGCAACGGAGAGTATGGCTACACCTTC.

V and J are TRBV6-5 and TRBJ2-3, with 7 bases aligning to TRBD1. The CDR3 spans 14 residues. V was pared by 2 bases and J by 6 bases, with 5 bases of the junction left unmatched. CDR1 and CDR2 (germline): MNHEY, SVGAGI. For the CDR3, the DNA is TGTGCCAGCAGTTACGACAGGGATATGGATACGCAGTATTTT. Protein sequence: CASSYDRDMDTQYF.